The 5 T cell receptor beta chains reported below all come from one sample, sequenced in a study of beta chain features in type 1 diabetes. Every isolated RNA sample was fully reverse transcribed, so sequencing captured expressed TCRB transcripts. The repertoire was sequenced with immunoSEQ multiplex PCR; TCRdb's copy has only in-frame clones and lacks some. The sample carries 400,000 to 550,000 clones, about an eighth recorded once. Material for sequencing was naive CD4+ T cells from blood. Receptor source: a woman younger than 30 in good health.

The chain recombines TRBV6-1 with TRBJ2-4; D may be TRBD2 (7 bases). Germline CDR1 reads MNHNS; CDR2 reads SASEGT. There are 15 residues in the CDR3. Trimming pared 8 bases from V and 8 bases from J, leaving 22 bases between. The CDR3 spells CASGTGGGTSDIQYF. For the CDR3, the DNA is TGTGCCAGCGGAACGGGGGGAGGGACATCGGACATTCAGTACTTC.

This clone was seen a handful of times. V gene TRBV21-1 combines with J gene TRBJ2-7; no DNA check was done on the table's D call, TRBD1. TRBV21-1 corresponds to a pseudogene. CDR3 length: 17 amino acids. The CDR3: CASSKASPGGRGYEQYV. The CDR3 coding sequence is TGTGCCAGCAGCAAAGCATCCCCAGGGGGGCGCGGGTACGAGCAGTACGTC.

To note about this clone: A much larger clone differs by one base, so this may be a read error. V gene TRBV30 combines with J gene TRBJ2-6; perhaps TRBD2 as D (5 bases). V was cut by 6 bases and J by 1 base, with 10 bases left in between. The CDR3 is made up of 14 amino acids. CDR1 and CDR2 from the germline V gene are GTSNPN and SVGIG (reference sequence). CDR3 in DNA: TGTGCCTGCGCGGGCAGGTCTGGGGCCAACGTCCTGACTTTC. Translation: CACAGRSGANVLTF.

This chain connects TRBV9 to TRBJ1-1; TRBD1 might be the D (5 bases). Trimming cost V 3 bases and J 1 base, with 13 bases left between them. The CDR3 loop spans 15 amino acids. In germline, CDR1 is SGDLS, CDR2 YYNGEE. The CDR3 DNA sequence: TGTGCCAGCAGCGCCGGGCGAGGGGCGAACACTGAAGCTTTCTTT. Its translation is CASSAGRGANTEAFF.

The chain couples TRBV28 to TRBJ2-3; D gene unclear. V dropped 10 bases and J dropped 3 bases, with 11 bases sitting between them. The germline V gene encodes CDR1 MDHEN and CDR2 SYDVKM. This CDR3 is built from 12 residues. CDR3 amino acids: CATFRWTDTQYF. The CDR3 coding sequence is TGTGCCACCTTTAGATGGACAGATACGCAGTATTTT.